A selection of T cell receptor beta chains follows, all from one sample in a study of blood T cell repertoires in COVID-19. Method: immunoSEQ multiplex PCR; TCRdb's copy keeps in-frame clones and lacks some. The profile shows about 130,000 clones, 86% of them singletons. The sequencing input was peripheral blood. The receptors here all came from a woman aged 70-85 years with COVID-19, enrolled during active disease. CDR3s include the opening cysteine and the closing phenylalanine or tryptophan. D genes are given only for firm matches. Clone size is given for some rows only: seen once, a few or many times, or a class if the clone is expanded.

abundance: once
d_gene: TRBD2
j_gene: TRBJ2-3
v_gene: TRBV10-3
CDR3nt: TGTGCCACCAGCTGGACTAGAAATACAGATACGCAGTATTTT
CDR3aa: CATSWTRNTDTQYF

abundance: .
d_gene: .
j_gene: TRBJ2-1
v_gene: TRBV28
CDR3nt: TGTGCCAGCAGACTAAACCCGGGACAACGGCAGTTCTTC
CDR3aa: CASRLNPGQRQFF

abundance: .
d_gene: TRBD1
j_gene: TRBJ2-1
v_gene: TRBV6-6
CDR3nt: TGTGCCAGCAGTTACTATGGACAGGGGTCCTACAATGAGCAGTTCTTC
CDR3aa: CASSYYGQGSYNEQFF

abundance: .
d_gene: TRBD1
j_gene: TRBJ2-5
v_gene: TRBV7-8
CDR3nt: TGTGCCAGCAGCCCCCCCGGGACAGGGTGGGGGGAGACCCAGTACTTC
CDR3aa: CASSPPGTGWGETQYF

abundance: .
d_gene: TRBD1
j_gene: TRBJ1-1
v_gene: TRBV6-4
CDR3nt: TGTGCCAGCAGCCCTACAGGGGGCGGTGAAGCTTTCTTT
CDR3aa: CASSPTGGGEAFF

abundance: once
d_gene: TRBD1
j_gene: TRBJ1-5
v_gene: TRBV2
CDR3nt: TGTGCCAGCAGTGGGGGGACAGGGTTAAATCAGCCCCAGCATTTT
CDR3aa: CASSGGTGLNQPQHF

abundance: .
d_gene: .
j_gene: TRBJ1-4
v_gene: TRBV5-1
CDR3nt: TGCGCCAGCAGCTTGGTTTCCCGGGTAGATTCAGAAAAACTGTTTTTT
CDR3aa: CASSLVSRVDSEKLFF

abundance: few
d_gene: .
j_gene: TRBJ1-5
v_gene: TRBV6-1
CDR3nt: TGTGCCAGCAGTGAACTCGGTCAGCCCCAGCATTTT
CDR3aa: CASSELGQPQHF

abundance: .
d_gene: TRBD1
j_gene: TRBJ1-5
v_gene: TRBV28
CDR3nt: TGTGCCAGCAGACAGGGGGGCAATCAGCCCCAGCATTTT
CDR3aa: CASRQGGNQPQHF

abundance: .
d_gene: TRBD1
j_gene: TRBJ2-7
v_gene: TRBV18
CDR3nt: TGTGCCAGCTCACCAGGGACAGGGGGGTACGAGCAGTACTTC
CDR3aa: CASSPGTGGYEQYF

abundance: .
d_gene: .
j_gene: TRBJ1-5
v_gene: TRBV24-1
CDR3nt: TGTGCCACTTCGGACAGAGGGGATCAGCCCCAGCATTTT
CDR3aa: CATSDRGDQPQHF

abundance: .
d_gene: .
j_gene: TRBJ1-2
v_gene: TRBV11-2
CDR3nt: TGTGCCAGCAGCTCTTGGAGGGCGGGCGGCTACACCTTC
CDR3aa: CASSSWRAGGYTF

abundance: once
d_gene: TRBD2
j_gene: TRBJ2-3
v_gene: TRBV7-2
CDR3nt: TGTGCCAGCAGCTTATTGTGGACTAGAGGCGGAGATACGCAGTATTTT
CDR3aa: CASSLLWTRGGDTQYF

abundance: .
d_gene: TRBD2
j_gene: TRBJ2-1
v_gene: TRBV2
CDR3nt: TGTGCCAGCAGTGGGACTAGTCAGCAGTTCTTC
CDR3aa: CASSGTSQQFF

abundance: .
d_gene: TRBD1
j_gene: TRBJ1-2
v_gene: TRBV10-3
CDR3nt: TGTGCCATCAGTGAGACTGGGGACAGATATAACTATGGCTACACCTTC
CDR3aa: CAISETGDRYNYGYTF

abundance: .
d_gene: .
j_gene: TRBJ2-5
v_gene: TRBV6-5
CDR3nt: TGTGCCAGCAGCCGGAGAGGGACCCAGTACTTC
CDR3aa: CASSRRGTQYF

abundance: once
d_gene: .
j_gene: TRBJ1-6
v_gene: TRBV5-4
CDR3nt: TGTGCCAGCAGCTTGAAAATAGTGGATTCACCCCTCCACTTT
CDR3aa: CASSLKIVDSPLHF

abundance: once
d_gene: .
j_gene: TRBJ1-2
v_gene: TRBV6-5
CDR3nt: TGTGCCAGCAGTGACTCGGGACAAAAATATGGCTACACCTTC
CDR3aa: CASSDSGQKYGYTF

abundance: .
d_gene: .
j_gene: TRBJ1-2
v_gene: TRBV3-1/TRBV3-2
CDR3nt: TGTGCCAGCAGCCCCACAGAATCCTATGGCTACACCTTC
CDR3aa: CASSPTESYGYTF

abundance: .
d_gene: .
j_gene: TRBJ1-5
v_gene: TRBV9
CDR3nt: TGTGCCAGCAGCGCCGACTTGGCGGTTCAGCCCCAGCATTTT
CDR3aa: CASSADLAVQPQHF

abundance: .
d_gene: .
j_gene: TRBJ2-3
v_gene: TRBV28
CDR3nt: TGTGCCAGCAGTTTTCGAGGAACAGATACGCAGTATTTT
CDR3aa: CASSFRGTDTQYF

abundance: once
d_gene: .
j_gene: TRBJ1-1
v_gene: TRBV6-1
CDR3nt: TGTGCCAGCAGTGAATTGGGCAAGCCCCACACTGAAGCTTTCTTT
CDR3aa: CASSELGKPHTEAFF